There are a few counts of the clone carrying this T cell receptor beta chain. With 2 bases clipped from V and 5 bases from J, the junction kept 8 bases outside the gene matches. Germline CDR1 and CDR2: MGHDK and SYGVNS. The CDR3 has 15 residues. These data belong to a study of CD8+CD57+ T cells in acquired aplastic anemia. Investigators profiled TCR beta VDJ and CDR3 from genomic DNA template. A single record per CDR3 protein comes from TCRdb applying MiXCR to the reads. The sample lists 65,000 or so distinct CDR3 sequences, 45% to 70% occurring once. Input material: sorted CD4+, CD8+, or CD8+CD57+ T cells (not recorded which) from PBMCs. The source of this sequence is a human donor in good health, serving as a control. This chain links TRBV25-1 with TRBJ2-7; TRBD1 matches at 8 bases. Written as DNA, the CDR3 is TGTGCCAGCAGTGAAATGGACAGGGCTAACGACGAGCAGTACTTC. It yields the protein CASSEMDRANDEQYF.